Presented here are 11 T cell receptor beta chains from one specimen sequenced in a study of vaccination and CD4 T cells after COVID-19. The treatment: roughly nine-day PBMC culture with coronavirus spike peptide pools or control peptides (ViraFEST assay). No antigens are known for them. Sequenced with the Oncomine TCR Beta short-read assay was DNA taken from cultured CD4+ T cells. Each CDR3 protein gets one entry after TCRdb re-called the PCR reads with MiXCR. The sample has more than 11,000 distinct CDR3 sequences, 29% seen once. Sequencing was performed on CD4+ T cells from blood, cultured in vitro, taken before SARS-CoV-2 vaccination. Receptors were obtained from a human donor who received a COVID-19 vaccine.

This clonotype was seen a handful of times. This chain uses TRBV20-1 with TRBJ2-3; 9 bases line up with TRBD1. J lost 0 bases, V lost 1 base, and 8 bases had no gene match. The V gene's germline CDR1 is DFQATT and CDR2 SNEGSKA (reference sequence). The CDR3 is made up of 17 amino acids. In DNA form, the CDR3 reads TGCAGTGCTAGAGCACCCACAGGGGGCATTAGCACAGATACGCAGTATTTT. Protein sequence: CSARAPTGGISTDTQYF.

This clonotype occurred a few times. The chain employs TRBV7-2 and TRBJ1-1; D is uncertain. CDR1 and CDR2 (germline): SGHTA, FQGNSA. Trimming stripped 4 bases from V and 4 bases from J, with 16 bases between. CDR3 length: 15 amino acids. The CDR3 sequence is CASSSPARRGTEAFF. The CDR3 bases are TGTGCCAGCAGCTCTCCGGCGCGGCGGGGCACTGAAGCTTTCTTT.

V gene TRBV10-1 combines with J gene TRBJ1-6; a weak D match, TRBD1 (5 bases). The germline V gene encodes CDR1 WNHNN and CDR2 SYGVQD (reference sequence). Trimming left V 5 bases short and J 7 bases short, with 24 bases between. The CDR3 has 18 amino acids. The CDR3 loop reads CASSPLLNSTVSNSPLHF. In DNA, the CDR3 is TGCGCCAGCAGTCCCCTCCTAAACTCGACAGTCTCCAATTCACCCCTCCACTTT.

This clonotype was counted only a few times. In nucleotides, the CDR3 is TGTGCCAGTAGCACGTACCGACAGGGACCGAACACTGAAGCTTTCTTT. Protein product: CASSTYRQGPNTEAFF. The V call is TRBV19, the J call TRBJ1-1, with 7 positions matching TRBD1. From germline, CDR1 is LNHDA and CDR2 SQIVND (reference sequence). Trimming took 6 bases from V and 1 from J; bases not matched to a gene: 11. There are 16 residues in the CDR3.

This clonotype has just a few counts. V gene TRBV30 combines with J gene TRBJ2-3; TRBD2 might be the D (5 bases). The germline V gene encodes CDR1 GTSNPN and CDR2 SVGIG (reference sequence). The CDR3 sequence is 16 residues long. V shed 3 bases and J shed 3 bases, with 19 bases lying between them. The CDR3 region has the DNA TGTGCCTGGAGCCACCACAGACTACTCCGAACAGATACGCAGTATTTT. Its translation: CAWSHHRLLRTDTQYF.

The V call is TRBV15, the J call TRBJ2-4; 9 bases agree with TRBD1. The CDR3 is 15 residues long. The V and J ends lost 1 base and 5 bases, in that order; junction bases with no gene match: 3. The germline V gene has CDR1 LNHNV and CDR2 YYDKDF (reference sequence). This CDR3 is CATSRVQGAQNIQYF. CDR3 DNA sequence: TGTGCCACCAGCAGAGTACAGGGGGCCCAAAACATTCAGTACTTC.

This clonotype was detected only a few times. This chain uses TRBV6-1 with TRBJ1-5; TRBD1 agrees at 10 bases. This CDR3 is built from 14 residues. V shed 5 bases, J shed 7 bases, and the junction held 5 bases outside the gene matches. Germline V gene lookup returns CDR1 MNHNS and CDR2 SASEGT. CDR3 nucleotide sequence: TGTGCCAGCAGTATGACAGGGGGCAGGCAGCCCCAGCATTTT. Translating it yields CASSMTGGRQPQHF.

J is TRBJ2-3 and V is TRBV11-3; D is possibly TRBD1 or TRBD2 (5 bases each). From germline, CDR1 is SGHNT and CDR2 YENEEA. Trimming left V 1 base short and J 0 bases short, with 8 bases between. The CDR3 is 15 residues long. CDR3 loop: CASSLGGISTDTQYF. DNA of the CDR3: TGTGCCAGCAGCTTAGGGGGGATTAGCACAGATACGCAGTATTTT.

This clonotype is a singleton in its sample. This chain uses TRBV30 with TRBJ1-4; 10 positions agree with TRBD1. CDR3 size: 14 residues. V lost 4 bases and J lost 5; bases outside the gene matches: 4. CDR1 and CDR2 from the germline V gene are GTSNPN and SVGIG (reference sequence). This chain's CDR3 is CAWTRTGGNEKLFF. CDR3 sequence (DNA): TGTGCCTGGACCCGGACAGGGGGGAATGAAAAACTGTTTTTT.

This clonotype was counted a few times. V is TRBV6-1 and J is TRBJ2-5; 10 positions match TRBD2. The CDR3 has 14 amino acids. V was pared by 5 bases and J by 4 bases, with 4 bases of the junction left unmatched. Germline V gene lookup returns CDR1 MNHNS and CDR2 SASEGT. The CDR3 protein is CASSRAGGGETQYF. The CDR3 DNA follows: TGTGCCAGCAGTCGAGCGGGGGGGGGAGAGACCCAGTACTTC.

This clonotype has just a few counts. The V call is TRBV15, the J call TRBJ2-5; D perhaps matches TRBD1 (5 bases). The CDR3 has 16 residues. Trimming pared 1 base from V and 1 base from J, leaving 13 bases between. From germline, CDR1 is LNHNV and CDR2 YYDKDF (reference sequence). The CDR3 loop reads CATSRAPGSIQETQYF. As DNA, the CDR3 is TGTGCCACCAGCAGAGCCCCAGGGTCGATCCAAGAGACCCAGTACTTC.